This TCR beta chain was retrieved from a study of blood T cell repertoires in COVID-19. Study overall: Samples of COVID-19 (acute and convalescent) were obtained from the United States, Italy and Spain. T cells, B-cell-depleted T cells, or PBMCs provided the cDNA or gDNA that served as material.

Recruitment covered about 25 US areas and drew participants whose ages spanned roughly 18 to 90 years. Two negative PCRs, clearance, or symptom resolution characterized the recovered Cohort 3 donors. Using immunoSEQ multiplex PCR, the repertoire was profiled, and TCRdb retains in-frame clones only, with some absent. The sample lists fewer than 600,000 clones, 85% to 90% occurring once. Germline V gives CDR1 KGHSH, CDR2 LQKENI. The trim removed 0 bases at V and 5 bases at J, leaving 5 bases unmatched. This CDR3 is built from 17 residues. The receptor was isolated from a middle-aged woman who had recovered from COVID-19. The sample taken for sequencing was PBMCs or T cells enriched from blood (not recorded which). The chain carries TRBV18 and TRBJ1-4; 11 bases fit TRBD1. The CDR3 nucleotides are TGTGCCAGCTCACCACCGGGACAGGGGGTGAAAAATGAAAAACTGTTTTTT. This encodes CASSPPGQGVKNEKLFF.